One T cell receptor beta chain is described in this entry. This CDR3 has 14 amino acids. V was cut by 5 bases and J by 2 bases, with 13 bases left in between. Germline V gene sequence: CDR1 MNHEY, CDR2 SMNVEV (reference sequence). Extraction yielded at least 5 micrograms of total RNA per sample. The data originate from a study of blood T cells in healthy people across ages. For the second PCR, which ran for 7 to 11 cycles, a sample-barcoded 5' primer and a J-beta primer mix were used. TCRdb passed the 5' RACE reads through MiXCR, listing each CDR3 protein once. The repertoire holds under 1,100,000 distinct CDR3 sequences, almost 25% seen once, with 0.75% in the top ten. The data also belong to a second study, concerning T cells of mothers and their children. From that report: Random nucleotides (2-4) and sample barcodes were added by the M1S primer used in the second PCR. From each mother came over 9 million TCR beta CDR3 reads, and from each child came approximately 2.8 million.

The sample taken for sequencing was blood. J is TRBJ2-7 and V is TRBV27; D might be TRBD1 (6 bases). This clonotype was obtained from a girl aged 2 to 9 in good health. The CDR3 protein is CASSKGVTAYEQYF. The CDR3, as DNA: TGTGCCAGCAGTAAGGGGGTAACCGCCTACGAGCAGTACTTC.